This paragraph covers one T cell receptor beta chain sequence. This sample stems from a study of blood T cell repertoires in COVID-19. Study as a whole: Both acute and convalescent COVID-19 samples were obtained from the United States, Italy and Spain.

In the authors' methods: For nucleated cells, counts were estimated from reference gene primer amplification. Some clones are missing from TCRdb's copy, which holds only in-frame ones; the method was immunoSEQ multiplex PCR. For V, J and clone size, that table is used; D and trimming come from the DNA. The sample lists around 30,000 clones, approximately 67% occurring once. Trimming cost V 2 bases and J 12 bases, with 7 bases left between them. The CDR3 totals 10 residues. Input material: peripheral blood. This chain joins TRBV12-3 or TRBV12-4 and TRBJ1-2; D is undetermined. The clonotype was recovered from a human donor in a cohort sampled during active COVID-19. The CDR3 loop is CASSLFPDTF. In DNA form, the CDR3 reads TGTGCCAGCAGTTTATTCCCTGACACCTTC.